The 9 T cell receptor beta chains below come from one sample, sequenced in a study of shared clonotypes between healthy human individuals. Libraries were prepared by immunoSEQ multiplex PCR; TCRdb keeps only in-frame clonotypes and omits some of them. The sample lists around 720,000 clones, approximately 73% occurring once. Material for sequencing was memory CD4+ T cells sorted from blood. The subset is: CD45RA-negative fraction. These receptor sequences come from a young woman in good health.

The J gene is TRBJ2-2, the V gene TRBV10-3, with D possibly TRBD1 on 5 matching bases. The CDR3 length is 13 residues. CDR1 and CDR2 from the germline V gene are ENHRY and SYGVKD. V lost 7 bases and J 1 base, leaving 7 bases between the germline ends. CDR3 residues: CAITGQNTGELFF. The DNA of the CDR3 is TGTGCCATCACCGGACAGAACACCGGGGAGCTGTTTTTT.

Notes on this clone: This may arise from a read error, as a much more abundant clone is one base away. The chain joins TRBV7-9 to TRBJ1-5, with D tentatively TRBD1 (5 bases). Between the trimmed V and J ends, which lost 1 base and 2 bases, there was a span of 6 bases. There are 14 residues in the CDR3. Germline lookup yields CDR1 SEHNR and CDR2 FQNEAQ (reference sequence). Here the CDR3 reads CASSLVGGNQPQHF. The DNA of the CDR3 is TGTGCCAGCAGCTTAGTGGGGGGCAATCAGCCCCAGCATTTT. Together with reference TRBV7-9 and TRBJ1-5, the CDR3 gives the full variable domain: DTGVSQNPRHKITKRGQNVTFRCDPISEHNRLYWYRQTLGQGPEFLTYFQNEAQLEKSRLLSDRFSAERPKGSFSTLEIQRTEQGDSAMYLCASSLVGGNQPQHFGDGTRLSIL.

The chain uses TRBV7-6 and TRBJ2-1, with unresolved D. Trimming removed 0 bases from V and 6 bases from J, with 15 bases in between. The germline V gene has CDR1 SGHVS and CDR2 FNYEAQ. This CDR3 has 16 residues. DNA of the CDR3: TGTGCCAGCAGCTTAGCGTCCACGGCACAGACCAATGAGCAGTTCTTC. Residues: CASSLASTAQTNEQFF.

The DNA of the CDR3 is TGTGCCAGCGGTCGGACCCACGGGCTGGACCCCTCCTACAATGAGCAGTTCTTC. Protein sequence: CASGRTHGLDPSYNEQFF. The V gene is TRBV5-4, the J gene TRBJ2-1, with D unclear. V dropped 7 bases and J dropped 0 bases, with 23 bases sitting between them. Germline V gene data show CDR1 as SGHNT and CDR2 as YYREEE (reference sequence). The CDR3 loop spans 18 amino acids.

The gene calls are TRBV6-5 and TRBJ2-5; 9 nucleotides match TRBD1. CDR3 length equals 15 residues. In germline, CDR1 is MNHEY, CDR2 SVGAGI. V shed 0 bases and J 5 bases; nucleotides not matched to a gene: 4. CDR3 coding DNA: TGTGCCAGCAGTTACTCGGGACAGGGTCGCGAGACCCAGTACTTC. Its translation is CASSYSGQGRETQYF.

As to this clone: Other DNA sequences within the sample encode an identical CDR3. The chain joins TRBV6-5 to TRBJ1-5; a weak D match, TRBD1 (6 bases). V shed 5 bases and J shed 4 bases, with 9 bases lying between them. In germline, CDR1 is MNHEY, CDR2 SVGAGI. This CDR3 has 13 residues. CDR3 DNA: TGTGCCAGCAGTCGACAGGTAAATCAGCCCCAGCATTTT. Encoded protein: CASSRQVNQPQHF.

This chain joins TRBV7-2 and TRBJ2-1; TRBD1 might be the D (8 bases). Looked up from germline, CDR1 is SGHTA and CDR2 is FQGNSA. V lost 5 bases and J 3 bases, leaving 14 bases between the germline ends. The CDR3 runs to 15 residues. The CDR3 spells CASSRGDRRYNEQFF. DNA of the CDR3: TGTGCCAGCAGCCGGGGGGACAGGCGCTACAATGAGCAGTTCTTC.

This chain joins TRBV25-1 and TRBJ2-3; the match to TRBD2 covers 10 bases. V shed 4 bases and J 3 bases; nucleotides not matched to a gene: 7. The CDR3 spans 16 residues. Germline assignment: CDR1 MGHDK and CDR2 SYGVNS. The CDR3 spells CASSGPSGSMTDTQYF. The DNA of the CDR3 is TGTGCCAGCAGTGGACCTAGCGGGAGTATGACAGATACGCAGTATTTT.

A single count supports this clone. The chain couples TRBV27 to TRBJ2-7, with D possibly TRBD2 on 5 matching bases. The V gene lost 2 bases and the J gene lost 2 bases, with 10 bases spanning the gap. Germline V gene lookup returns CDR1 MNHEY and CDR2 SMNVEV (reference sequence). The CDR3 sequence is 14 residues long. The CDR3 region has the DNA TGTGCCAGCAGTTTAAGAGTAGCGACCTACGAGCAGTACTTC. Amino acid sequence: CASSLRVATYEQYF.